This passage covers 32 T cell receptor beta chains from one sample sequenced in a study of long-term antiretroviral therapy in people with HIV. Researchers report immunoSEQ v3.0 was run at survey level. Profiling relied on immunoSEQ multiplex PCR, and the TCRdb table lists in-frame clones only, not all of them. This table holds under 40,000 clones, roughly four fifths found once. This specimen was unsorted PBMCs, taken 0.3 years after starting antiretroviral therapy. These receptor sequences come from a man aged 18 to 29 with HIV.

The rearrangement joins TRBV5-4 to TRBJ2-1; 11 bases are shared with TRBD2. V shed 1 base and J 4 bases; nucleotides not matched to a gene: 7. The CDR3 is made up of 17 amino acids. The V gene's germline CDR1 is SGHNT and CDR2 YYREEE (reference sequence). CDR3 DNA: TGTGCCAGCAGCTTGTATCATAGCGGGAGGGTTTACAATGAGCAGTTCTTC. This codes for CASSLYHSGRVYNEQFF.

V gene TRBV2 combines with J gene TRBJ1-5, with a possible D match to TRBD1 (6 bases). The V end was cut by 5 bases, the J end by 1 base, with 12 bases between. Germline CDR1 is SNHLY and CDR2 is FYNNEI. This CDR3 has 15 residues. The CDR3 protein is CASSSDRSSNQPQHF. CDR3 in DNA: TGTGCCAGCAGTAGCGACAGGTCGAGCAATCAGCCCCAGCATTTT.

The gene calls are TRBV29-1 and TRBJ2-7; D is perhaps TRBD1 (5 bases). From germline, CDR1 is SQVTM and CDR2 ANQGSEA. The CDR3 is 13 residues long. V lost 5 bases, J lost 0 bases, and 11 bases lay in between. In DNA, the CDR3 is TGCAGCGTTACTTCAGGGTCCTCCTACGAGCAGTACTTC. Protein sequence: CSVTSGSSYEQYF.

This chain joins TRBV11-2 and TRBJ2-2, with D perhaps TRBD1 (5 bases). The CDR3 has 16 amino acids. Trimming left V 5 bases short and J 7 bases short, with 20 bases between. Germline loops: CDR1 SGHAT, CDR2 FQNNGV. The CDR3 reads CASSKGTSTGSGELFF. CDR3 nucleotide sequence: TGTGCCAGCAGCAAAGGAACGTCAACAGGTAGCGGGGAGCTGTTTTTT.

The table lists this clone with a few counts. This chain uses TRBV7-3 with TRBJ1-2, with TRBD1 identical over 7 bases. The CDR3 spans 15 residues. Germline-derived CDR1 and CDR2 are SGHTA and FQGTGA. Trimming cost V 5 bases and J 0 bases; bases outside gene matches: 6. The chain's CDR3 is CASSPYRGPNYGYTF. CDR3 in DNA: TGTGCCAGCAGCCCCTACAGGGGACCTAACTATGGCTACACCTTC.

This clone was counted a few times. V is TRBV29-1 and J is TRBJ2-7; tentatively, D is TRBD1 (6 bases). This CDR3 contains 11 residues. Trimming took off 7 bases at V and 3 bases at J, with 10 bases between the two ends. The germline V gene has CDR1 SQVTM and CDR2 ANQGSEA. In nucleotides, the CDR3 is TGCAGCGGGGGACACCGCTACGAGCAGTACTTC. It translates to CSGGHRYEQYF.

The chain joins TRBV7-3 to TRBJ2-7, with D possibly TRBD2 on 5 matching bases. The CDR3 loop spans 14 amino acids. Germline V gene sequence: CDR1 SGHTA, CDR2 FQGTGA. The V end lost 1 base, the J end lost 6 bases, and 13 bases lay between the germline ends. CDR3 region: CASSLIGDSSEQYF. The CDR3 nucleotides read TGTGCCAGCAGCTTAATCGGGGATTCGAGCGAGCAGTACTTC. Supplemented by reference TRBV7-3 and TRBJ2-7, the full variable domain reads GAGVSQTPSNKVTEKGKYVELRCDPISGHTALYWYRQSLGQGPEFLIYFQGTGAADDSGLPNDRFFAVRPEGSVSTLKIQRTERGDSAVYLCASSLIGDSSEQYFGPGTRLTVT.

V gene TRBV6-4 combines with J gene TRBJ2-2; D is perhaps TRBD1 (6 bases). Germline V lookup: CDR1 MRHNA, CDR2 SNTAGT. V was clipped by 4 bases and J by 0 bases, with 12 bases between them. The CDR3 contains 16 residues. The CDR3 here is CASSGQASSNTGELFF. DNA for the CDR3: TGTGCCAGCAGTGGACAGGCTTCTTCGAACACCGGGGAGCTGTTTTTT.

V gene TRBV29-1 combines with J gene TRBJ1-1; maybe TRBD1 (6 bases). This CDR3 spans 13 amino acids. With 3 bases removed from V and 0 bases from J, the gap between germline ends came to 8 bases. Germline-derived CDR1 and CDR2 are SQVTM and ANQGSEA. DNA of the CDR3: TGCAGCGTTGAGACAGGTATGAACACTGAAGCTTTCTTT. Translating it yields CSVETGMNTEAFF.

The V gene is TRBV4-2, the J gene TRBJ1-1; TRBD1 matches 10 bases. The V gene's germline CDR1 is LGHNA and CDR2 YNFKEQ. Trimming removed 5 bases from V and 4 bases from J; junction bases left unmatched: 10. This CDR3 region has 16 residues. The CDR3 spells CASSYPGQGISTEAFF. The DNA for the CDR3 is TGTGCCAGCAGCTACCCGGGACAGGGGATTTCCACTGAAGCTTTCTTT.

The chain uses TRBV29-1 and TRBJ2-2; 9 nucleotides line up with TRBD2. Germline-derived CDR1 and CDR2 are SQVTM and ANQGSEA. The ends lost 6 bases at V and 4 bases at J; junction bases unmatched: 9. The CDR3 length is 15 residues. CDR3 DNA sequence: TGCAGCGTCTCTGAGGTAGCGGGAGCCACCGGGGAGCTGTTTTTT. It encodes CSVSEVAGATGELFF.

The chain uses TRBV9 and TRBJ2-5, with 7 bases fitting TRBD1. The CDR3 loop spans 16 amino acids. Germline lookup yields CDR1 SGDLS and CDR2 YYNGEE. Trimming removed 0 bases from V and 1 base from J; junction bases left unmatched: 6. CDR3 sequence (DNA): TGTGCCAGCAGCGTAGCTCTTACAGGGGTCCAAGAGACCCAGTACTTC. Amino acids: CASSVALTGVQETQYF.

The genes are TRBV19 and TRBJ1-2, with D perhaps matching TRBD1 (5 bases). Trimming stripped 1 base from V and 8 bases from J, with 14 bases between. Germline CDR1 and CDR2: LNHDA and SQIVND (reference sequence). The length of the CDR3 is 14 residues. CDR3 bases: TGTGCCAGTAGTATAGCCCCGGGGGAGTACGGCTACACCTTC. Protein product: CASSIAPGEYGYTF.

This chain uses TRBV19 with TRBJ1-1, with TRBD1 identical over 7 bases. Unmatched junction bases numbered 11, after V lost 5 bases and J lost 5 bases. The germline V gene encodes CDR1 LNHDA and CDR2 SQIVND (reference sequence). The CDR3 spans 15 residues. The CDR3 DNA reads TGTGCCAGTAGTCAGACACAGGGGTTCTCAACTGAAGCTTTCTTT. This encodes CASSQTQGFSTEAFF.

The gene calls are TRBV18 and TRBJ2-4, with D possibly being TRBD1 (6 bases). The CDR3 sequence is 17 residues long. The V and J ends lost 3 bases and 0 bases respectively, with 15 bases between them. Germline CDR1 KGHSH, CDR2 LQKENI. CDR3 protein: CASSPFTGRPAKNIQYF. CDR3 DNA sequence: TGTGCCAGCTCACCGTTTACAGGGCGCCCAGCCAAAAACATTCAGTACTTC.

Within the sample, this clone is medium-sized (0.01 to 0.1%). The chain links TRBV19 to TRBJ2-3; the D gene is possibly TRBD2 (5 bases). The CDR3 length is 14 residues. CDR1 is LNHDA, CDR2 SQIVND, per germline (reference sequence). V was trimmed by 1 base and J by 7 bases, leaving 12 bases between them. The CDR3 DNA sequence: TGTGCCAGTAGTATAGGGACTGGGGAACATACGCAGTATTTT. It is translated as CASSIGTGEHTQYF.

The chain links TRBV5-1 to TRBJ2-3; 7 bases match TRBD2. V lost 4 bases and J lost 4; bases outside the gene matches: 6. CDR3 length: 14 amino acids. Germline V CDR1 and CDR2: SGHRS, YFSETQ. The chain's CDR3 is CASSPGGGSDTQYF. CDR3 DNA: TGCGCCAGCAGCCCGGGCGGGGGTTCAGATACGCAGTATTTT.

The rearrangement links TRBV27 to TRBJ2-2; TRBD1 agrees at 8 bases. The CDR3 runs 16 residues. V was clipped by 3 bases and J by 4 bases; unmatched bases: 7. Germline CDR1 reads MNHEY; CDR2 reads SMNVEV (reference sequence). The CDR3 DNA sequence: TGTGCCAGCAGTTTTCCGACAGGGGTATTCACCGGGGAGCTGTTTTTT. It yields the protein CASSFPTGVFTGELFF.

The chain has TRBV5-6 and TRBJ1-2; D is possibly TRBD1 (6 bases). The length of the CDR3 is 14 residues. The germline CDR1 and CDR2 sequences are SGHDT and YYEEEE. Trimming pared 0 bases from V and 3 bases from J, leaving 9 bases between. Here the CDR3 DNA reads TGTGCCAGCAGCTTGGGCAGGGGCCACTATGGCTACACCTTC. This sequence encodes CASSLGRGHYGYTF.

The chain employs TRBV13 and TRBJ1-2; D possibly corresponds to TRBD1 (5 bases). The V end was cut by 5 bases, the J end by 2 bases, with 15 bases between. The CDR3 contains 15 residues. Germline CDR1 is PRHDT and CDR2 is FYEKMQ (reference sequence). The CDR3 is CASSGYEGPNYGYTF. CDR3 coding DNA: TGTGCCAGCAGCGGTTACGAGGGACCGAACTATGGCTACACCTTC.

This sequence joins TRBV7-9 and TRBJ1-2; D remains ambiguous. CDR1 and CDR2 from the germline V gene are SEHNR and FQNEAQ (reference sequence). The CDR3 length is 12 residues. The V end lost 3 bases, the J end lost 6 bases, and 8 bases lay between the germline ends. In DNA, the CDR3 is TGTGCCAGCAGCTTCTTGGCGGATGGCTACACCTTC. The encoded protein is CASSFLADGYTF.

The chain links TRBV5-5 to TRBJ1-5; D might be TRBD1 (6 bases). Trimming left V 0 bases short and J 6 bases short, with 16 bases between. The CDR3 contains 16 residues. CDR1 is SGHKS and CDR2 is YYEKEE in the germline V gene (reference sequence). The CDR3 region has the DNA TGTGCCAGCAGCTTGGGTGGCTGGGGGCAGGGTCAGCCCCAGCATTTT. Its protein product is CASSLGGWGQGQPQHF.

This rearrangement joins TRBV27 to TRBJ2-7; possible D gene TRBD2, 7 bases. The germline CDR1 and CDR2 sequences are MNHEY and SMNVEV (reference sequence). The CDR3 runs to 14 residues. V shed 6 bases and J shed 4 bases, with 16 bases lying between them. The CDR3 sequence is CASSPNREGYEQYF. The CDR3 nucleotides are TGTGCCAGCAGCCCAAACAGGGAGGGTTACGAGCAGTACTTC.

This chain links TRBV5-4 with TRBJ1-5, with 7 bases identical to TRBD1. Germline lookup yields CDR1 SGHNT and CDR2 YYREEE (reference sequence). V shed 4 bases, J shed 7 bases, and the junction held 5 bases outside the gene matches. The CDR3 covers 13 residues. CDR3 sequence: CASSGDRGQPQHF. The DNA of the CDR3 is TGTGCCAGCAGCGGGGACAGAGGGCAGCCCCAGCATTTT.

This sequence joins TRBV28 and TRBJ2-7; TRBD2 matches at 16 bases. Germline V gene sequence: CDR1 MDHEN, CDR2 SYDVKM. This CDR3 has 17 amino acids. The V and J ends lost 4 bases and 5 bases, in that order; junction bases with no gene match: 8. The CDR3 DNA follows: TGTGCCAGCAGTTCCGGGACTAGCGGGAGGGCCACCAACGAGCAGTACTTC. Translation gives CASSSGTSGRATNEQYF.

The chain couples TRBV2 to TRBJ2-1, with D perhaps matching TRBD1 (6 bases). Germline-derived CDR1 and CDR2 are SNHLY and FYNNEI. The ends were cut back, 7 bases at V and 1 base at J, with 8 bases in the middle. The length of the CDR3 is 13 residues. For the CDR3, the DNA is TGTGCCAGCAAGGGGGTATCCTACAATGAGCAGTTCTTC. Translating it yields CASKGVSYNEQFF.

The chain has TRBV19 and TRBJ2-5; TRBD1 might be the D (5 bases). V dropped 5 bases and J dropped 3 bases, with 16 bases sitting between them. The CDR3 has 15 amino acids. Germline values: CDR1 LNHDA, CDR2 SQIVND (reference sequence). This chain's CDR3 is CASSLLYGREETQYF. CDR3 sequence (DNA): TGTGCCAGTAGTCTCCTTTACGGCAGGGAAGAGACCCAGTACTTC.

This clone has just a few counts. The chain recombines TRBV5-1 with TRBJ1-6; D gene uncertain. The CDR3 is made up of 11 amino acids. Trimming left V 4 bases short and J 7 bases short, with 3 bases between. The V gene's germline CDR1 is SGHRS and CDR2 YFSETQ. CDR3 region: CASSVNSPLHF. The CDR3 DNA follows: TGCGCCAGCAGCGTAAATTCACCCCTCCACTTT.

This chain links TRBV7-9 with TRBJ2-2, with TRBD2 as a possible D gene (6 bases). CDR1 and CDR2 (germline): SEHNR, FQNEAQ (reference sequence). CDR3 size: 17 residues. V was cut by 2 bases and J by 2 bases, with 15 bases left in between. CDR3 sequence: CASSLLFAGLNTGELFF. The CDR3 nucleotides read TGTGCCAGCAGCTTATTATTCGCGGGGCTTAACACCGGGGAGCTGTTTTTT. Drawing the rest from reference TRBV7-9 and TRBJ2-2, the complete variable domain is DTGVSQNPRHKITKRGQNVTFRCDPISEHNRLYWYRQTLGQGPEFLTYFQNEAQLEKSRLLSDRFSAERPKGSFSTLEIQRTEQGDSAMYLCASSLLFAGLNTGELFFGEGSRLTVL.

This clone showed up just once. This sequence joins TRBV11-2 and TRBJ1-5; D gene uncertain. The germline gives CDR1 SGHAT, CDR2 FQNNGV. Trimming shortened V by 1 base and J by 5 bases, and 6 bases separated the two germline ends. The CDR3 runs to 13 residues. The CDR3 DNA sequence: TGTGCCAGCAGCTTAGGTGGTTATCAGCCCCAGCATTTT. As protein: CASSLGGYQPQHF.

This chain connects TRBV9 to TRBJ2-3; tentative D call: TRBD1 (6 bases). The CDR3 spans 15 residues. CDR1 is SGDLS, CDR2 YYNGEE, per germline. Trimming took off 3 bases at V and 3 bases at J, with 14 bases between the two ends. The CDR3 sequence is CASSAGAGVTDTQYF. As DNA, the CDR3 is TGTGCCAGCAGCGCGGGCGCAGGGGTAACAGATACGCAGTATTTT. Based on the CDR3 plus reference TRBV9 and TRBJ2-3, the full variable domain is DSGVTQTPKHLITATGQRVTLRCSPRSGDLSVYWYQQSLDQGLQFLIQYYNGEERAKGNILERFSAQQFPDLHSELNLSSLELGDSALYFCASSAGAGVTDTQYFGPGTRLTVL.

The chain joins TRBV9 to TRBJ2-7; D possibly corresponds to TRBD2 (6 bases). The CDR3 is 13 amino acids. V was shortened by 0 bases and J by 8 bases, with 12 bases between the two germline ends. Germline CDR1 is SGDLS and CDR2 is YYNGEE. This CDR3 reads CASSVGSGGQQYF. CDR3 DNA sequence: TGTGCCAGCAGCGTAGGCTCAGGAGGGCAGCAGTACTTC.